This TCR beta chain derives from a study of T-cell reconstitution after alpha-beta-depleted transplantation in children. Germline CDR1 reads MNHEY; CDR2 reads SVGEGT. The length of the CDR3 is 15 residues. V lost 6 bases to trimming and J lost 1 base, with 13 bases between them. In its sample, this clonotype was seen a few times. Unique molecular identifiers were used in preparing the TCRbeta library. One entry per CDR3 protein results from TCRdb running MiXCR on the PCR reads. The sample has fewer than 700,000 distinct CDR3 sequences, roughly 13% seen once. The sample consisted of PBMCs, mostly from graft donor cells, taken 360 days after TCRalphabeta/CD19-depleted stem cell transplant. This chain links TRBV6-2 or TRBV6-3 with TRBJ1-5, with D perhaps matching TRBD1 (6 bases). The TCR originated in a male patient between 5 and 17 years old who had a stem cell transplant for acute myeloid leukemia, so the T cells may come from the graft donor. CDR3 in DNA: TGTGCCAGCAGCCCCAGGGGTTGGAGCAATCAGCCCCAGCATTTT. The encoded protein is CASSPRGWSNQPQHF.